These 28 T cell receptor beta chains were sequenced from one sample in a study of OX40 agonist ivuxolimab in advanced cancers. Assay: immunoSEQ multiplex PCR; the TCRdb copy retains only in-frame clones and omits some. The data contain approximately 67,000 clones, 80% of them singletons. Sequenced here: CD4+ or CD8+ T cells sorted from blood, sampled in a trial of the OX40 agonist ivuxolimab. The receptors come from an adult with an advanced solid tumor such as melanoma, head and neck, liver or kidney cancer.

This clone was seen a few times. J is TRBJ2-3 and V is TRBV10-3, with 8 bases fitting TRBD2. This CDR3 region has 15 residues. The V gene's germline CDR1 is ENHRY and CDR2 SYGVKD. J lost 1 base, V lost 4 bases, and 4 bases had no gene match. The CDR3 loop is CAISAGGGRTDTQYF. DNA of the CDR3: TGTGCCATCAGTGCTGGCGGGGGGCGCACAGATACGCAGTATTTT.

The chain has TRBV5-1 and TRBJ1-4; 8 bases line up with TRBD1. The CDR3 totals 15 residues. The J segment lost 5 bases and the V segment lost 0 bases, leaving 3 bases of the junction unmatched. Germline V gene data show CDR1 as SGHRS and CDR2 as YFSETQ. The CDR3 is CASSLGDRGNEKLFF. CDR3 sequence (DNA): TGCGCCAGCAGCTTGGGAGACAGGGGCAATGAAAAACTGTTTTTT.

The CDR3 DNA is TGTGCCAGCGGGGACGTGGCTAATGAAAAACTGTTTTTT. Translating gives CASGDVANEKLFF. The rearrangement joins TRBV2 to TRBJ1-4; D might be TRBD1 (5 bases). V was cut by 8 bases and J by 3 bases, with 10 bases left in between. Germline V lookup: CDR1 SNHLY, CDR2 FYNNEI. The CDR3 sequence is 13 residues long.

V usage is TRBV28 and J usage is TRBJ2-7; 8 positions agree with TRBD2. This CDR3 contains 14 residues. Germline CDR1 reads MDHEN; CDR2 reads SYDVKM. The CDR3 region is CASSSPLQAGGIRV. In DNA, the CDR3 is TGTGCCAGCAGTTCCCCCCTCCAGGCGGGGGGAATCCGCGTC.

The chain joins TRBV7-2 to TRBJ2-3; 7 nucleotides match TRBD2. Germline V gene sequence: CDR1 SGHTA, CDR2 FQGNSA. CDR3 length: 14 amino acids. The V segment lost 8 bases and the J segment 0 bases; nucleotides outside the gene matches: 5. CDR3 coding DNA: TGTGCCAGCCGGCGGGGGTCTAGCACAGATACGCAGTATTTT. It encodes CASRRGSSTDTQYF.

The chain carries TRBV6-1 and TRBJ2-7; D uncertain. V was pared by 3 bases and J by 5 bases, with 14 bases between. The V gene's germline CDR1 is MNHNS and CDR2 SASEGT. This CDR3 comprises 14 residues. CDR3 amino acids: CASSEYGRQDEQYV. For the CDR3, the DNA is TGTGCCAGCAGTGAGTATGGTCGACAAGACGAGCAGTACGTC.

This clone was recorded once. The CDR3: CASSLEGGYGTDTQYF. The CDR3 bases are TGCGCCAGCAGCTTGGAAGGAGGGTACGGGACAGATACGCAGTATTTT. V and J are TRBV5-1 and TRBJ2-3; tentative D call: TRBD2 (6 bases). Trimming pared 0 bases from V and 3 bases from J, leaving 14 bases between. Germline assignment: CDR1 SGHRS and CDR2 YFSETQ. CDR3 size: 16 residues. The full variable domain, its missing parts supplied by reference TRBV5-1 and TRBJ2-3, is KAGVTQTPRYLIKTRGQQVTLSCSPISGHRSVSWYQQTPGQGLQFLFEYFSETQRNKGNFPGRFSGRQFSNSRSEMNVSTLELGDSALYLCASSLEGGYGTDTQYFGPGTRLTVL.

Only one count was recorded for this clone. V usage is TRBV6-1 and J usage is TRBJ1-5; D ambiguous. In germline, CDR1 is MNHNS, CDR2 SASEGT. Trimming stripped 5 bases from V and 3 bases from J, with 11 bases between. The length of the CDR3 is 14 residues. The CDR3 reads CASSLDPFNQPQHF. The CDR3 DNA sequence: TGTGCCAGCAGTTTAGACCCATTCAATCAGCCCCAGCATTTT.

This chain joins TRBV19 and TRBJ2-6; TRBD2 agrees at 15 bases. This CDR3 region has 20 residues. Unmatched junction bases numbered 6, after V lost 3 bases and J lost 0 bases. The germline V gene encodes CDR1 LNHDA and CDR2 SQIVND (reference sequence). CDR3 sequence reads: CASSMSGTSGGSSGANVLTF. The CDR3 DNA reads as TGTGCCAGTAGTATGTCGGGGACTAGCGGGGGGAGCTCTGGGGCCAACGTCCTGACTTTC.

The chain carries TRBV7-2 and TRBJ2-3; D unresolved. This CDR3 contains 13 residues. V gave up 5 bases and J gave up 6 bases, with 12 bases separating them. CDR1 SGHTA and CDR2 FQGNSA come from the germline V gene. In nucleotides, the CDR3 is TGTGCCAGCAGCCTCCAGCTAGTGGATACGCAGTATTTT. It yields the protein CASSLQLVDTQYF.

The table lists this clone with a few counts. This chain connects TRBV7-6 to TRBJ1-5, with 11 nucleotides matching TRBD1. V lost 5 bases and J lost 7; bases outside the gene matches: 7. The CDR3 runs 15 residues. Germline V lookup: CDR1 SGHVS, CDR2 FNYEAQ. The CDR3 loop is CASSPDRGRGQPQHF. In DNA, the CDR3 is TGTGCCAGCAGCCCGGACAGGGGGCGAGGGCAGCCCCAGCATTTT.

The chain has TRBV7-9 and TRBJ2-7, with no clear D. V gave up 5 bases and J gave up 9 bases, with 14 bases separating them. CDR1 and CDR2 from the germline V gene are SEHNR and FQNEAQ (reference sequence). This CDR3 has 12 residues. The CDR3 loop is CASSPNPAGQYF. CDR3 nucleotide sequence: TGTGCCAGCAGCCCGAACCCCGCAGGGCAGTACTTC.

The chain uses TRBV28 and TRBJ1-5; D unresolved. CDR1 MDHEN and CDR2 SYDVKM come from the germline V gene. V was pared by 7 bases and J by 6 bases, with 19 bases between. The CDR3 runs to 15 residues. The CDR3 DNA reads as TGTGCCAGCACCTCGAAGGGCGGGGATGGTCAGCCCCAGCATTTT. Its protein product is CASTSKGGDGQPQHF.

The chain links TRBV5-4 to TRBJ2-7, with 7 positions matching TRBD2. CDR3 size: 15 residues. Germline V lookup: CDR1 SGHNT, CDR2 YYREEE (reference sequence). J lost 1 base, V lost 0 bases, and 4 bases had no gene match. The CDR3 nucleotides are TGTGCCAGCAGCTTGGGCGGGAGCCGTTCCTACGAGCAGTACTTC. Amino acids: CASSLGGSRSYEQYF. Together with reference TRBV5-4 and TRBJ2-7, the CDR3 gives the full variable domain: ETGVTQSPTHLIKTRGQQVTLRCSSQSGHNTVSWYQQALGQGPQFIFQYYREEENGRGNFPPRFSGLQFPNYSSELNVNALELDDSALYLCASSLGGSRSYEQYFGPGTRLTVT.

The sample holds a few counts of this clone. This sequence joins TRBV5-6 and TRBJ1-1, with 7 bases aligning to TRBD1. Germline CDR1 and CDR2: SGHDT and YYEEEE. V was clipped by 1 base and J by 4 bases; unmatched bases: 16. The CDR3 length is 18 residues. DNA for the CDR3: TGTGCCAGCAGCTTGAGGGACAGCTTTCTATCGGAGAGCACTGAAGCTTTCTTT. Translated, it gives CASSLRDSFLSESTEAFF.

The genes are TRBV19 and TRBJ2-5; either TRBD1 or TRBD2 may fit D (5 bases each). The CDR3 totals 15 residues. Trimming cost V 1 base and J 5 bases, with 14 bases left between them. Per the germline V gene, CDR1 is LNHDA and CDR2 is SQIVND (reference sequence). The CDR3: CASSIAGLTGETQYF. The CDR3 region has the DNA TGTGCCAGTAGTATAGCGGGGCTTACGGGTGAGACCCAGTACTTC. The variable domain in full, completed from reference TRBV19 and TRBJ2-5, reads DGGITQSPKYLFRKEGQNVTLSCEQNLNHDAMYWYRQDPGQGLRLIYYSQIVNDFQKGDIAEGYSVSREKKESFPLTVTSAQKNPTAFYLCASSIAGLTGETQYFGPGTRLLVL.

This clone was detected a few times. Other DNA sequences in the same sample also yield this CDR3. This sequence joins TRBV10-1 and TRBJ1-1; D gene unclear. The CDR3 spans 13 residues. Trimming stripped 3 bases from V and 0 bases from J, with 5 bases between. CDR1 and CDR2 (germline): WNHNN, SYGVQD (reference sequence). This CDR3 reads CASSESVNTEAFF. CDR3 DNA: TGCGCCAGCAGTGAATCGGTGAACACTGAAGCTTTCTTT.

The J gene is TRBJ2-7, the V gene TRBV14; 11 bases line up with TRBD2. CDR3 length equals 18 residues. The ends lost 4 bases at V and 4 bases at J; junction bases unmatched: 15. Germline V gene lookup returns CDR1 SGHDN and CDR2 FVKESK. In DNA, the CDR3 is TGTGCCAGCAGCCCTATTCGACTAGCGGGACGAAAAGCGTACGAGCAGTACTTC. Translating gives CASSPIRLAGRKAYEQYF.

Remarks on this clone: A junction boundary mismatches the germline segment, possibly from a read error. CDR3 coding DNA: TGTGCCAGTAAGAGCGGGGGGGAGGACACCGGGAAGCTGTTTTTT. It specifies CASKSGGEDTGKLFF. The chain links TRBV6-4 to TRBJ2-2, with TRBD2 identical over 10 bases. CDR1 and CDR2 from the germline V gene are MRHNA and SNTAGT. The CDR3 sequence is 15 residues long.

This CDR3 reads CASMRQWDGYTF. CDR3 nucleotides: TGTGCCAGCATGCGGCAGTGGGATGGCTACACCTTC. The V and J genes are TRBV2 and TRBJ1-2; D not resolved. The CDR3 length is 12 residues. Germline V CDR1 and CDR2: SNHLY, FYNNEI. V shed 7 bases and J shed 6 bases, with 12 bases lying between them.

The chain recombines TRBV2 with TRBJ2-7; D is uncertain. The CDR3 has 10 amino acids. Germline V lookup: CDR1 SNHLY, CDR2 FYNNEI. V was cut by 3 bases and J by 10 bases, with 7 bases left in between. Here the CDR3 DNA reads TGTGCCAGCAGTGACCGGGCCCAGTACGTC. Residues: CASSDRAQYV.

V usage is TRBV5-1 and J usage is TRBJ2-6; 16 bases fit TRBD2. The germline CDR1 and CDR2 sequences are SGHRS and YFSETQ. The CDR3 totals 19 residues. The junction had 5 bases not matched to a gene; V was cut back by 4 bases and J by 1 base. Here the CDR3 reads CASSQPGLAGGSGANVLTF. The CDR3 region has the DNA TGCGCCAGCAGCCAACCGGGACTAGCGGGAGGGTCTGGGGCCAACGTCCTGACTTTC.

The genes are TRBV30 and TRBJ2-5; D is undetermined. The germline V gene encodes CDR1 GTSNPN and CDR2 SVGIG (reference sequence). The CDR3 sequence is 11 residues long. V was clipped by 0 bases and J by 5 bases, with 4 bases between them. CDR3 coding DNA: TGTGCCTGGAGTGTTATGGAGACCCAGTACTTC. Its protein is CAWSVMETQYF.

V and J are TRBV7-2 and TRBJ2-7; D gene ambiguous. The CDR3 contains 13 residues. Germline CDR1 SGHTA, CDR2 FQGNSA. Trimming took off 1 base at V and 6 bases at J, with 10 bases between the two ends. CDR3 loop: CASSLVPVAEQYF. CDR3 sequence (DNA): TGTGCCAGCAGCTTAGTCCCGGTCGCCGAGCAGTACTTC.

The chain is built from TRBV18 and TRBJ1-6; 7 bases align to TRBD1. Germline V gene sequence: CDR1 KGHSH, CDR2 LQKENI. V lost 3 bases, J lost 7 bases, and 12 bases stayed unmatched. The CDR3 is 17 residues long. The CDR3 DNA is TGTGCCAGCTCACCTTCCAGACAGGGTGAGGGGAATTCACCCCTCCACTTT. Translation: CASSPSRQGEGNSPLHF.

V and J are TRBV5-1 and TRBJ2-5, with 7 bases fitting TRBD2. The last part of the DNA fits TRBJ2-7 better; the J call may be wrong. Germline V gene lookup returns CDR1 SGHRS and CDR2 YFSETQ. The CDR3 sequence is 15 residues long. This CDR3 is CASSPSGGRSYEQYF. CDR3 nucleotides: TGCGCCAGCAGCCCCTCGGGGGGTAGATCCTACGAGCAGTACTTC.

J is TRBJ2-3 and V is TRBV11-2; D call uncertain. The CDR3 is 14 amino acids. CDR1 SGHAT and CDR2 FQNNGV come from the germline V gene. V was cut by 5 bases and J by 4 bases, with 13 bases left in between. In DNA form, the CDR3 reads TGTGCCAGCAGCCTCGAACGGCTAGCAGATACGCAGTATTTT. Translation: CASSLERLADTQYF.

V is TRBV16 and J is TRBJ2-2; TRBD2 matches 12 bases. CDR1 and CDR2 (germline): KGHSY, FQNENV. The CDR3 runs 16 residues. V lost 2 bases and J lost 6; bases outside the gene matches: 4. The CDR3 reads CASSQLAGGPAGELFF. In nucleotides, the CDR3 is TGTGCCAGCAGCCAACTAGCGGGAGGGCCGGCCGGGGAGCTGTTTTTT.